The 21 T cell receptor beta chains below were found in one sample sequenced in a study of shared clonotypes between healthy human individuals. The repertoire was sequenced with immunoSEQ multiplex PCR; TCRdb's copy has only in-frame clones and lacks some. This sample has around 600,000 clones, with about 95% found just once. Terminally differentiated effector memory CD45RA+ cells were excluded from the naive CD8 cells, which were CD45RO-negative and positively selected for CCR7. Sequencing used naive CD8+ T cells sorted from blood. These receptors came from a woman aged 25-40 years in good health.

This clone showed up just once. V is TRBV5-6 and J is TRBJ2-7; D unclear. The germline V gene encodes CDR1 SGHDT and CDR2 YYEEEE. Trimming removed 0 bases at V and 1 base at J, with 8 bases between. CDR3 length equals 14 residues. CDR3 DNA: TGTGCCAGCAGCTTGGGGGGTACATCCTACGAGCAGTACTTC. Translation gives CASSLGGTSYEQYF. Supplemented by reference TRBV5-6 and TRBJ2-7, the full variable domain reads DAGVTQSPTHLIKTRGQQVTLRCSPKSGHDTVSWYQQALGQGPQFIFQYYEEEERQRGNFPDRFSGHQFPNYSSELNVNALLLGDSALYLCASSLGGTSYEQYFGPGTRLTVT.

This sequence joins TRBV25-1 and TRBJ1-1; D unresolved. Germline V gene sequence: CDR1 MGHDK, CDR2 SYGVNS. The CDR3 extends over 13 amino acids. V was pared by 5 bases and J by 0 bases, with 7 bases between. CDR3 residues: CASSQGLNTEAFF. Written as DNA, the CDR3 is TGTGCCAGCAGTCAAGGGCTGAACACTGAAGCTTTCTTT.

This clone was seen just once. The chain joins TRBV27 to TRBJ2-7; D call uncertain. Germline V gene lookup returns CDR1 MNHEY and CDR2 SMNVEV (reference sequence). The V gene lost 1 base and the J gene lost 4 bases, with 11 bases spanning the gap. CDR3 length: 14 residues. The CDR3 reads CASSLFWGSYEQYF. In DNA form, the CDR3 reads TGTGCCAGCAGTTTATTTTGGGGTTCGTACGAGCAGTACTTC.

The chain uses TRBV29-1 and TRBJ1-1, with 10 bases identical to TRBD1. CDR1 SQVTM and CDR2 ANQGSEA come from the germline V gene. With 6 bases clipped from V and 1 base from J, the junction kept 8 bases outside the gene matches. The CDR3 length is 15 residues. The DNA of the CDR3 is TGCAGCGTCTCCGGGACAGGGGTATCGAACACTGAAGCTTTCTTT. Translated, it gives CSVSGTGVSNTEAFF.

This chain connects TRBV6-5 to TRBJ2-7; perhaps TRBD1 as D (6 bases). The ends were cut back, 0 bases at V and 1 base at J, with 13 bases in the middle. Germline loops: CDR1 MNHEY, CDR2 SVGAGI. There are 16 residues in the CDR3. The CDR3 sequence: CASSYSTQRGSYEQYF. The DNA for the CDR3 is TGTGCCAGCAGTTACTCGACGCAGAGGGGGTCCTACGAGCAGTACTTC.

The rearrangement joins TRBV27 to TRBJ2-5; D is perhaps TRBD2 (5 bases). The end of the DNA is better explained by TRBJ2-7, so the J call may be wrong. CDR1 MNHEY and CDR2 SMNVEV come from the germline V gene (reference sequence). CDR3 length equals 13 residues. In DNA form, the CDR3 reads TGTGCCAGTCGGGGTAGCGACAACTACGAGCAGTACTTC. It yields the protein CASRGSDNYEQYF.

This clone was observed a handful of times. This chain connects TRBV19 to TRBJ2-4; maybe TRBD1 (5 bases). This CDR3 is built from 15 residues. Germline CDR1 and CDR2: LNHDA and SQIVND (reference sequence). V was cut by 4 bases and J by 2 bases, with 12 bases left in between. The CDR3 here is CASSTWGRPKNIQYF. For the CDR3, the DNA is TGTGCCAGTAGTACATGGGGCCGCCCCAAAAACATTCAGTACTTC.

The J gene is TRBJ2-5, the V gene TRBV13, with a weak D call TRBD2 (6 bases). Near its end, the DNA agrees better with TRBJ2-7, so the J call may be wrong. The CDR3 has 15 residues. Germline CDR1 reads PRHDT; CDR2 reads FYEKMQ (reference sequence). The CDR3 sequence: CASSLVGRSSYEQYF. For the CDR3, the DNA is TGTGCCAGCAGCTTAGTGGGGAGGAGCTCCTACGAGCAGTACTTC.

This clone occurred once. The chain employs TRBV4-1 and TRBJ2-5; 8 bases align to TRBD2. This CDR3 is built from 16 residues. The trim removed 3 bases at V and 2 bases at J, leaving 8 bases unmatched. Germline values: CDR1 MGHRA, CDR2 YSYEKL. The CDR3 spells CASSHPTSGRQETQYF. The DNA for the CDR3 is TGCGCCAGCAGCCACCCTACAAGCGGGAGACAAGAGACCCAGTACTTC.

The chain carries TRBV5-4 and TRBJ1-5; perhaps TRBD1 as D (5 bases). Germline assignment: CDR1 SGHNT and CDR2 YYREEE (reference sequence). Trimming shortened V by 5 bases and J by 4 bases, and 10 bases separated the two germline ends. The CDR3 covers 13 residues. The CDR3 region is CASSPDSNQPQHF. The CDR3 nucleotides read TGTGCCAGCAGTCCCGACAGTAATCAGCCCCAGCATTTT.

In DNA form, the CDR3 reads TGTGCCAGCAGCCTCGGGGTTCTGGGTGGAAACACCATATATTTT. As protein: CASSLGVLGGNTIYF. This chain uses TRBV4-2 with TRBJ1-3; D remains unclear. Trimming removed 4 bases from V and 3 bases from J, with 13 bases in between. Per the germline V gene, CDR1 is LGHNA and CDR2 is YNFKEQ. The CDR3 spans 15 residues.

The chain employs TRBV7-8 and TRBJ2-3, with 12 bases fitting TRBD2. The CDR3 runs 16 residues. Germline V gives CDR1 SGHVS, CDR2 FQNEAQ. V was pared by 4 bases and J by 5 bases, with 7 bases of the junction left unmatched. CDR3 nucleotides: TGTGCCAGCAGCTACCCCCTAGCGGGAGGGCAAGATACGCAGTATTTT. Its protein product is CASSYPLAGGQDTQYF.

J is TRBJ1-1 and V is TRBV29-1, with D unresolved. There are 12 residues in the CDR3. Trimming took 3 bases from V and 7 from J, leaving 12 bases between them. Germline-derived CDR1 and CDR2 are SQVTM and ANQGSEA. The CDR3 DNA reads as TGCAGCGTTGATGGCACGTTCGGTGAAGCTTTCTTT. Translation gives CSVDGTFGEAFF. Using reference TRBV29-1 and TRBJ1-1 for the parts outside the CDR3, the full variable domain is SAVISQKPSRDICQRGTSLTIQCQVDSQVTMMFWYRQQPGQSLTLIATANQGSEATYESGFVIDKFPISRPNLTFSTLTVSNMSPEDSSIYLCSVDGTFGEAFFGQGTRLTVV.

The chain joins TRBV28 to TRBJ1-3; D call uncertain. Trimming removed 3 bases from V and 4 bases from J, with 7 bases in between. The germline V gene encodes CDR1 MDHEN and CDR2 SYDVKM. This CDR3 region has 13 residues. CDR3 DNA sequence: TGTGCCAGCAGTTTTTTAGGGGGAAACACCATATATTTT. Its protein is CASSFLGGNTIYF.

The chain recombines TRBV5-6 with TRBJ2-5, with 9 bases matching TRBD2. Germline loops: CDR1 SGHDT, CDR2 YYEEEE. The CDR3 has 17 residues. With V trimmed by 0 bases and J by 5 bases, 11 bases remained unmatched. The CDR3 protein is CASSLAASGAGSETQYF. Written as DNA, the CDR3 is TGTGCCAGCAGCTTGGCGGCTAGCGGGGCCGGGAGCGAGACCCAGTACTTC.

The rearrangement uses TRBV2 and TRBJ2-5, with 10 positions matching TRBD1. This CDR3 is 15 amino acids long. Trimming at V came to 5 bases and at J to 11 bases, leaving 14 bases not matched to a gene. CDR1 SNHLY and CDR2 FYNNEI come from the germline V gene. CDR3 protein: CASSPAPGTGEEQYF. The CDR3 DNA follows: TGTGCCAGCAGTCCAGCTCCAGGGACAGGGGAAGAGCAGTACTTC. The variable domain in full, completed from reference TRBV2 and TRBJ2-5, reads EPEVTQTPSHQVTQMGQEVILRCVPISNHLYFYWYRQILGQKVEFLVSFYNNEISEKSEIFDDQFSVERPDGSNFTLKIRSTKLEDSAMYFCASSPAPGTGEEQYFGPGTRLLVL.

This chain uses TRBV7-8 with TRBJ2-7; D unresolved. Trimming pared 5 bases from V and 3 bases from J, leaving 5 bases between. This CDR3 region has 11 residues. CDR1 SGHVS and CDR2 FQNEAQ come from the germline V gene. The CDR3: CASSVFYEQYF. The DNA of the CDR3 is TGTGCCAGCAGCGTATTCTACGAGCAGTACTTC.

This chain uses TRBV28 with TRBJ1-1; D uncertain. V dropped 8 bases and J dropped 0 bases, with 10 bases sitting between them. The germline V gene has CDR1 MDHEN and CDR2 SYDVKM. CDR3 length: 13 amino acids. The CDR3 DNA follows: TGTGCCAGCTGTGGGGTGGTGAACACTGAAGCTTTCTTT. Amino acids: CASCGVVNTEAFF.

The chain links TRBV11-2 to TRBJ2-2; unclear D gene. Trimming shortened V by 5 bases and J by 5 bases, and 15 bases separated the two germline ends. The CDR3 has 15 amino acids. Per germline, CDR1 SGHAT and CDR2 FQNNGV. The CDR3 here is CASSPYKDRTGELFF. The CDR3 DNA reads as TGTGCCAGCAGCCCGTACAAGGATAGGACCGGGGAGCTGTTTTTT. Together with reference TRBV11-2 and TRBJ2-2, the CDR3 gives the full variable domain: EAGVAQSPRYKIIEKRQSVAFWCNPISGHATLYWYQQILGQGPKLLIQFQNNGVVDDSQLPKDRFSAERLKGVDSTLKIQPAKLEDSAVYLCASSPYKDRTGELFFGEGSRLTVL.

This rearrangement joins TRBV18 to TRBJ2-3; TRBD2 aligns across 8 bases. Germline lookup yields CDR1 KGHSH and CDR2 LQKENI. The CDR3 covers 16 residues. Trimming cost V 2 bases and J 6 bases; bases outside gene matches: 10. CDR3 in amino acids: CASSPGGAGVPDTQYF. For the CDR3, the DNA is TGTGCCAGCTCACCAGGGGGAGCGGGAGTACCCGATACGCAGTATTTT.

This chain joins TRBV10-2 and TRBJ1-4, with a weak D call TRBD1 (5 bases). Germline CDR1 WSHSY, CDR2 SAAADI. V lost 3 bases to trimming and J lost 0 bases, with 17 bases between them. This CDR3 has 18 residues. In DNA, the CDR3 is TGCGCCAGCAGTGAACGGTTCGGGGCAGGACCAACTAATGAAAAACTGTTTTTT. Encoded protein: CASSERFGAGPTNEKLFF.